Below, 26 T cell receptor beta chains from the same sample are listed, as sequenced in a study of blood T cell repertoires in COVID-19. Libraries were prepared by immunoSEQ multiplex PCR; TCRdb keeps only in-frame clonotypes and omits some of them. The sample lists about 230,000 clones, roughly 85% seen once, with around 1% in the top ten. Specimen: peripheral blood. The receptors originated from a man aged 35 to 55 with acute or convalescent COVID-19.

The V gene is TRBV6-5, the J gene TRBJ1-1, with a possible D match to TRBD1 (6 bases). CDR1 and CDR2 (germline): MNHEY, SVGAGI. This CDR3 has 15 residues. Deletions cut 6 bases from V and 4 bases from J, with 18 bases between. For the CDR3, the DNA is TGTGCCAGCAGCTGGGGGCAGGGTTGGGGCACTGAAGCTTTCTTT. Protein sequence: CASSWGQGWGTEAFF.

The chain has TRBV9 and TRBJ1-6, with D maybe TRBD1 (6 bases). CDR1 is SGDLS and CDR2 is YYNGEE in the germline V gene. CDR3 length equals 15 residues. Trimming stripped 4 bases from V and 7 bases from J, with 15 bases between. CDR3 nucleotide sequence: TGTGCCAGCAGCTCCTCAGGGGCAAGGAATTCACCCCTCCACTTT. This gives the protein CASSSSGARNSPLHF.

There are a few counts of this clone. V and J are TRBV11-2 and TRBJ1-1; D is possibly TRBD1 (6 bases). With 5 bases removed from V and 1 base from J, the gap between germline ends came to 20 bases. Looked up from germline, CDR1 is SGHAT and CDR2 is FQNNGV. CDR3 length: 17 amino acids. The CDR3 nucleotides are TGTGCCAGCAGCCTACGGGCGGGGGGCGCAGGGAACACTGAAGCTTTCTTT. It specifies CASSLRAGGAGNTEAFF.

V gene TRBV5-1 combines with J gene TRBJ2-7, with 10 positions matching TRBD1. V trimming: 4 bases; J trimming: 6 bases; junction bases outside the gene matches: 10. In germline, CDR1 is SGHRS, CDR2 YFSETQ. The CDR3 loop spans 15 amino acids. Written as DNA, the CDR3 is TGCGCCAGCAGCGCAAGGGACAGGGGCTTCCCCGAGCAGTACTTC. It translates to CASSARDRGFPEQYF.

This chain connects TRBV9 to TRBJ2-3; TRBD2 aligns across 15 bases. Unmatched junction bases numbered 6, after V lost 4 bases and J lost 0 bases. This CDR3 region has 18 residues. Germline V gene data show CDR1 as SGDLS and CDR2 as YYNGEE. In nucleotides, the CDR3 is TGTGCCAGCAGCCCTGGACTAGCGGGGGGGACTAGCACAGATACGCAGTATTTT. Residues: CASSPGLAGGTSTDTQYF.

This chain joins TRBV12-2 and TRBJ2-3; the D call TRBD2 from the table was never checked on the DNA. TRBV12-2 is a listed pseudogene. The CDR3 totals 15 residues. As DNA, the CDR3 is TGTGCAAGTCGTCCCAAACTAGCGAAGTCGGATACGCAGTATTTT. It is translated as CASRPKLAKSDTQYF.

The rearrangement links TRBV10-2 to TRBJ1-2; 8 nucleotides line up with TRBD1. The CDR3 has 14 residues. V gave up 7 bases and J gave up 4 bases; unmatched junction bases: 8. Germline V CDR1 and CDR2: WSHSY, SAAADI. CDR3 in DNA: TGCGCCAGCACCTCCAGACAGGGGAGCTATGGCTACACCTTC. This sequence encodes CASTSRQGSYGYTF.

The rearrangement uses TRBV5-1 and TRBJ2-3; 11 bases line up with TRBD2. The CDR3 has 14 residues. V lost 7 bases, J lost 2 bases, and 3 bases stayed unmatched. Germline V gene sequence: CDR1 SGHRS, CDR2 YFSETQ. CDR3 in amino acids: CASFSGGATDTQYF. CDR3 coding DNA: TGCGCCAGCTTTAGCGGGGGGGCCACAGATACGCAGTATTTT.

This chain joins TRBV6-2 or TRBV6-3 and TRBJ1-1; 10 nucleotides align to TRBD1. The CDR3 covers 17 residues. In germline, CDR1 is MNHEY, CDR2 SVGEGT. The J segment lost 0 bases and the V segment lost 5 bases, leaving 9 bases of the junction unmatched. In DNA form, the CDR3 reads TGTGCCAGCAGTGTACAGGGACAGGGGAGTATGAACACTGAAGCTTTCTTT. This gives the protein CASSVQGQGSMNTEAFF.

The chain joins TRBV6-5 to TRBJ1-4, with 9 bases fitting TRBD1. The CDR3 runs 15 residues. Germline lookup yields CDR1 MNHEY and CDR2 SVGAGI. V shed 6 bases and J 7 bases; nucleotides not matched to a gene: 9. The CDR3 loop is CASRRTGVGSEKLFF. The CDR3 DNA reads TGTGCCAGCAGACGGACAGGGGTAGGGAGTGAAAAACTGTTTTTT.

The V call is TRBV7-3, the J call TRBJ2-2; tentative D call: TRBD2 (6 bases). The CDR3 extends over 14 amino acids. In germline, CDR1 is SGHTA, CDR2 FQGTGA. Trimming shortened V by 2 bases and J by 5 bases, and 9 bases separated the two germline ends. Written as DNA, the CDR3 is TGTGCCAGCAGCTTAGGGGCGGGAACCGGGGAGCTGTTTTTT. It codes for CASSLGAGTGELFF.

This chain joins TRBV7-8 and TRBJ1-6; 7 bases align to TRBD1. This CDR3 is built from 16 residues. With 0 bases clipped from V and 10 bases from J, the junction kept 9 bases outside the gene matches. Germline CDR1 and CDR2: SGHVS and FQNEAQ. CDR3 sequence: CASSLARQGIGSPLHF. DNA of the CDR3: TGTGCCAGCAGCTTAGCGCGACAGGGTATAGGGTCACCCCTCCACTTT.

This chain connects TRBV11-3 to TRBJ2-3, with D tentatively TRBD2 (6 bases). The CDR3 loop spans 17 amino acids. Germline CDR1 reads SGHNT; CDR2 reads YENEEA. The V end was cut by 1 base, the J end by 2 bases, with 16 bases between. DNA of the CDR3: TGTGCCAGCAGCTTAGGGGATCGCGGGGCGAACACAGATACGCAGTATTTT. It translates to CASSLGDRGANTDTQYF.

The rearrangement joins TRBV19 to TRBJ1-1, with TRBD1 identical over 7 bases. Germline CDR1 is LNHDA and CDR2 is SQIVND (reference sequence). The CDR3 covers 14 residues. The junction had 8 bases not matched to a gene; V was cut back by 5 bases and J by 5 bases. CDR3 in DNA: TGTGCCAGTAGTTCCCGGACAGGAGGGACTGAAGCTTTCTTT. This gives the protein CASSSRTGGTEAFF.

The J gene is TRBJ1-1, the V gene TRBV5-1, with 7 positions matching TRBD1. With V trimmed by 0 bases and J by 1 base, 3 bases remained unmatched. CDR1 is SGHRS and CDR2 is YFSETQ in the germline V gene. The CDR3 totals 15 residues. CDR3 DNA: TGCGCCAGCAGCTTGGTGGCAGGGGGGAACACTGAAGCTTTCTTT. Protein: CASSLVAGGNTEAFF.

This clone was recorded a few times. This chain uses TRBV11-2 with TRBJ2-2, with 10 positions matching TRBD1. CDR1 is SGHAT and CDR2 is FQNNGV in the germline V gene. J lost 3 bases, V lost 4 bases, and 2 bases had no gene match. This CDR3 is built from 15 residues. Written as DNA, the CDR3 is TGTGCCAGCAGCTACGGGACAGGGGACACCGGGGAGCTGTTTTTT. Encoded protein: CASSYGTGDTGELFF. Full variable domain (rest looked up from reference TRBV11-2 and TRBJ2-2): EAGVAQSPRYKIIEKRQSVAFWCNPISGHATLYWYQQILGQGPKLLIQFQNNGVVDDSQLPKDRFSAERLKGVDSTLKIQPAKLEDSAVYLCASSYGTGDTGELFFGEGSRLTVL.

V usage is TRBV25-1 and J usage is TRBJ2-5; 9 bases agree with TRBD1. V lost 2 bases to trimming and J lost 4 bases; unmatched junction nucleotides: 2. Germline V gene sequence: CDR1 MGHDK, CDR2 SYGVNS. The CDR3 covers 14 residues. CDR3 protein: CASSERTGVETQYF. Written as DNA, the CDR3 is TGTGCCAGCAGTGAACGGACAGGGGTAGAGACCCAGTACTTC. Full variable domain (remainder filled in from reference TRBV25-1 and TRBJ2-5): EADIYQTPRYLVIGTGKKITLECSQTMGHDKMYWYQQDPGMELHLIHYSYGVNSTEKGDLSSESTVSRIRTEHFPLTLESARPSHTSQYLCASSERTGVETQYFGPGTRLLVL.

This chain links TRBV6-1 with TRBJ1-2; no clear D. CDR1 is MNHNS and CDR2 is SASEGT in the germline V gene. V was clipped by 2 bases and J by 4 bases, with 5 bases between them. The CDR3 spans 12 residues. The CDR3 reads CASSETGYGYTF. Here the CDR3 DNA reads TGTGCCAGCAGTGAAACTGGCTATGGCTACACCTTC.

This chain joins TRBV12-5 and TRBJ2-3, with D possibly TRBD2 on 6 matching bases. The CDR3 runs 16 residues. The V end was cut by 1 base, the J end by 6 bases, with 17 bases between. Germline V CDR1 and CDR2: LGHNT, FRNRAP. This chain's CDR3 is CASGLGRKGGVDTQYF. CDR3 bases: TGTGCTAGTGGTTTGGGGCGTAAAGGCGGGGTTGATACGCAGTATTTT.

The rearrangement uses TRBV9 and TRBJ1-2, with D possibly TRBD1 on 6 matching bases. Trimming stripped 4 bases from V and 7 bases from J, with 17 bases between. The CDR3 runs 14 residues. Germline V gives CDR1 SGDLS, CDR2 YYNGEE. CDR3 nucleotides: TGTGCCAGCAGCTGGACAGTGGGACCGACTGGCTACACCTTC. Translating gives CASSWTVGPTGYTF. Full variable domain (rest looked up from reference TRBV9 and TRBJ1-2): DSGVTQTPKHLITATGQRVTLRCSPRSGDLSVYWYQQSLDQGLQFLIQYYNGEERAKGNILERFSAQQFPDLHSELNLSSLELGDSALYFCASSWTVGPTGYTFGSGTRLTVV.

The chain carries TRBV11-2 and TRBJ2-5; 8 nucleotides match TRBD1. J was trimmed by 6 bases and V by 5 bases; bases with no gene match: 5. The V gene's germline CDR1 is SGHAT and CDR2 FQNNGV. This CDR3 is built from 13 residues. The CDR3 reads CASSPGQGKTQYF. The DNA of the CDR3 is TGTGCCAGCAGCCCAGGACAGGGAAAGACCCAGTACTTC.

The genes are TRBV6-5 and TRBJ1-4; 7 bases map to TRBD1. Germline CDR1 reads MNHEY; CDR2 reads SVGAGI. This CDR3 spans 14 amino acids. V lost 6 bases to trimming and J lost 7 bases; unmatched junction nucleotides: 8. DNA of the CDR3: TGTGCCAGCAGGTCCCCAGGGACAGCTGAAAAACTGTTTTTT. Its translation: CASRSPGTAEKLFF.

This clone was seen only once. V and J are TRBV6-5 and TRBJ2-7, with D perhaps TRBD1 (5 bases). The CDR3 length is 14 residues. The V end was cut by 8 bases, the J end by 2 bases, with 16 bases between. Germline CDR1 reads MNHEY; CDR2 reads SVGAGI. The CDR3 loop reads CASRGSAGTYEQYF. Written as DNA, the CDR3 is TGTGCCAGCCGAGGCAGCGCAGGGACCTACGAGCAGTACTTC.

The CDR3 nucleotides read TGTGCCAGCAGCCTACAGGGGGCGCGTGGCTACACCTTC. Its protein is CASSLQGARGYTF. The chain links TRBV7-2 to TRBJ1-2, with 9 nucleotides matching TRBD1. The CDR3 runs 13 residues. In germline, CDR1 is SGHTA, CDR2 FQGNSA. Trimming cost V 5 bases and J 7 bases; bases outside gene matches: 5.

The chain carries TRBV19 and TRBJ2-1; D might be TRBD1 (6 bases). The V and J ends lost 0 bases and 4 bases respectively, with 13 bases between them. CDR3 length: 16 amino acids. From germline, CDR1 is LNHDA and CDR2 SQIVND (reference sequence). The CDR3 DNA is TGTGCCAGTAGTATAGAGGGGGCAGGGTCATACAATGAGCAGTTCTTC. Translating gives CASSIEGAGSYNEQFF.

The gene calls are TRBV18 and TRBJ1-6, with no clear D. Germline V gene data show CDR1 as KGHSH and CDR2 as LQKENI. The V end lost 3 bases, the J end lost 9 bases, and 15 bases lay between the germline ends. The CDR3 runs 15 residues. CDR3 nucleotide sequence: TGTGCCAGCTCACCGAACGGTGGACTCGGTTCACCCCTCCACTTT. Amino acid sequence: CASSPNGGLGSPLHF.